This T cell receptor (beta chain) was found in a study of blood T cell repertoires in COVID-19. Study information: The analysed material was cDNA or gDNA that came from T cells, B-cell-depleted T cells, or PBMCs.

Per the original data handling: By means of reference gene primer amplification, nucleated cell counts were estimated. The table came from immunoSEQ multiplex PCR; TCRdb's copy has only in-frame clones and leaves some out. V, J and clone size reflect that table, while D and trimming were determined from the DNA. The table includes hundreds of thousands of clones, roughly 90% detected once. This CDR3 comprises 14 residues. Germline CDR1 LGHDT, CDR2 YNNKEL (reference sequence). Trimming took 4 bases from V and 5 from J, leaving 14 bases between them. The chain uses TRBV3-1 (or the pseudogene TRBV3-2) and TRBJ2-5; possible D gene TRBD2, 5 bases. The sequence was obtained from a man aged 35 to 55 with acute or convalescent COVID-19. Sequenced sample: peripheral blood. The CDR3 is CASSPYSRRETQYF. CDR3 DNA: TGTGCCAGCAGCCCCTACTCAAGGAGGGAGACCCAGTACTTC.